This record looks at one T cell receptor (beta chain) sequence and its context. The CDR3 is 12 amino acids. The ends were cut back, 7 bases at V and 5 bases at J, with 9 bases in the middle. Germline CDR1 is MDHEN and CDR2 is SYDVKM. These data originate in a study of blood T cell repertoires in COVID-19. The overall study: Some COVID-19 samples were acute and others convalescent; all came from the United States, Italy and Spain. The cDNA or gDNA used as material had been derived from T cells, B-cell-depleted T cells, or PBMCs.

In the original processing: How many nucleated cells were present was estimated from reference gene primer amplification. Assay used: immunoSEQ multiplex PCR; TCRdb lists only in-frame clones, some missing. Clone size and the V and J calls come from that table; the DNA yielded D and trimming. The profile covers roughly 160,000 clones, with about 74% appearing a single time and about 3% taken by the ten largest. The gene calls are TRBV28 and TRBJ1-5; no clear D. The receptor was derived from a woman older than 75 with acute or convalescent COVID-19. The sample was peripheral blood. This CDR3 reads CASKSGDQPQHF. DNA for the CDR3: TGTGCCAGCAAATCGGGAGATCAGCCCCAGCATTTT.